The T cell receptor beta chain described here comes from a study of OX40 agonist ivuxolimab in advanced cancers. Looking at the study overall: Patients treated during dose escalation were battling hepatocellular carcinoma, melanoma, renal cell or head and neck cancer. Treatment received earlier with anti-PD-1, anti-PD-L1 or anti-CTLA-4 agents was allowed, and over 30% had some.

Using immunoSEQ multiplex PCR, the repertoire was profiled, and TCRdb retains in-frame clones only, with some absent. The table has 70,000 to 100,000 clones, about nine tenths seen once. The V end lost 3 bases, the J end lost 6 bases, and 8 bases lay between the germline ends. This CDR3 comprises 12 residues. Looked up from germline, CDR1 is SEHNR and CDR2 is FQNEAQ (reference sequence). Here the sequenced sample was CD4+ or CD8+ T cells sorted from blood, taken in a trial of the OX40 agonist ivuxolimab. This sequence joins TRBV7-9 and TRBJ1-2, with D perhaps matching TRBD1 (5 bases). This clonotype was sampled from an adult with an advanced solid tumor such as melanoma, head and neck, liver or kidney cancer. The CDR3 bases are TGTGCCAGCAGCTTTTTGGGGGATGGCTACACCTTC. It encodes CASSFLGDGYTF.